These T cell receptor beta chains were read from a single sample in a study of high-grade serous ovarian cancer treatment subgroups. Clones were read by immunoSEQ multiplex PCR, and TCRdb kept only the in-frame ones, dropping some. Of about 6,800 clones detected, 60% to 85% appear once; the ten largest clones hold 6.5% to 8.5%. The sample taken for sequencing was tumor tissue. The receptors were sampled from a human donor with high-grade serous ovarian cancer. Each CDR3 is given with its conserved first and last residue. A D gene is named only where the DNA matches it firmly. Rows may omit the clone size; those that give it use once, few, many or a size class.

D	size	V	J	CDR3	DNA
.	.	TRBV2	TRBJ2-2	CASNRQVTTGELFF	TGTGCCAGCAACAGACAGGTTACCACCGGGGAGCTGTTTTTT
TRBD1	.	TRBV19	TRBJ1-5	CASTTGGSNQPQHF	TGTGCCAGTACGACAGGGGGTAGCAATCAGCCCCAGCATTTT
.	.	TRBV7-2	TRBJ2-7	CASSLDKGHPSYEQYF	TGTGCCAGCAGCTTAGACAAGGGCCACCCTTCCTACGAGCAGTACTTC
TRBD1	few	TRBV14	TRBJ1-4	CAPVVRTGRREKLFF	TGTGCCCCTGTCGTCCGGACAGGGCGAAGAGAAAAACTGTTTTTT
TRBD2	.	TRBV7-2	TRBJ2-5	CASSLLAGETQYF	TGTGCCAGCAGCTTGTTAGCGGGAGAGACCCAGTACTTC
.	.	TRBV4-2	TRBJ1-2	CASSLAQAYGYTF	TGTGCCAGCAGCTTAGCGCAGGCCTATGGCTACACCTTC
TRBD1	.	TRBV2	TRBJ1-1	CASTGGASEAFF	TGTGCCAGCACAGGGGGTGCCTCTGAAGCTTTCTTT
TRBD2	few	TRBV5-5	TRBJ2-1	CASSLGTSGIYEQFF	TGTGCCAGCAGCTTAGGGACTAGCGGGATATATGAGCAGTTCTTC
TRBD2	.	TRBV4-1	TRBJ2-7	CASSQVGLAVYEQYF	TGCGCCAGCAGCCAAGTGGGACTAGCGGTCTACGAGCAGTACTTC
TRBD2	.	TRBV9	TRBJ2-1	CASSSNPLAGVTNEQFF	TGTGCCAGCAGTTCTAACCCACTAGCGGGAGTTACCAATGAGCAGTTCTTC
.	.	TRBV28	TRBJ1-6	CASTPGAVLSSYNSPLHF	TGTGCCAGCACCCCAGGGGCAGTCCTGAGCTCCTATAATTCACCCCTCCACTTT
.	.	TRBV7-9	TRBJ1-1	CASSLLLGLETEAFF	TGTGCCAGCAGCTTATTGTTGGGGTTGGAGACTGAAGCTTTCTTT
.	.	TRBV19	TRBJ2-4	CASRDSRNIQYF	TGTGCCAGTAGGGACAGCAGAAACATTCAGTACTTC
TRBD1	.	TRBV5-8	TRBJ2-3	CASSYTGTGGDTQYF	TGTGCCAGCAGCTACACCGGGACAGGGGGAGATACGCAGTATTTT
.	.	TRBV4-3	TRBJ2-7	CASSQELGNFEQYF	TGCGCCAGCAGCCAAGAACTAGGCAATTTCGAGCAGTACTTC
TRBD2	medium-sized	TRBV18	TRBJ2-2	CASSLKGLYTGELFF	TGTGCCAGCTCACTCAAGGGACTATACACCGGGGAGCTGTTTTTT
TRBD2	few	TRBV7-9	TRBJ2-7	CASSSQREAYEQYF	TGTGCCAGCAGCTCCCAGCGGGAGGCATACGAGCAGTACTTC
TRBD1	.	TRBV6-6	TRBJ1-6	CASRWRQGADSPLHF	TGTGCCAGCAGGTGGAGACAGGGGGCCGACTCACCCCTCCACTTT
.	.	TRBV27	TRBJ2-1	CASSYLSGFSSYNEQFF	TGTGCCAGCAGTTATTTGAGCGGTTTCAGCTCCTACAATGAGCAGTTCTTC
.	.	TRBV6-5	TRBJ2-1	CASSPGIYNEQFF	TGTGCCAGCAGCCCCGGGATTTACAATGAGCAGTTCTTC
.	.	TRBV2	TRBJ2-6	CASRGGVGANVLTF	TGTGCCAGCAGAGGAGGGGTCGGGGCCAACGTCCTGACTTTC
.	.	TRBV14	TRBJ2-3	CASSHGQPTDTQYF	TGTGCCAGCAGCCACGGACAACCCACAGATACGCAGTATTTT
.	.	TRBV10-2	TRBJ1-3	CASSEIGSSGNTIYF	TGCGCCAGCAGTGAAATAGGGAGCTCTGGAAACACCATATATTTT
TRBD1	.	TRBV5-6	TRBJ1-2	CASSLHRGYGYTF	TGTGCCAGCAGCTTACACAGGGGGTATGGCTACACCTTC
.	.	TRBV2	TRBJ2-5	CASSNVETQYF	TGTGCCAGCAGTAACGTAGAGACCCAGTACTTC
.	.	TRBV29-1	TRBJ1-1	CSVATGGGMNTEAFF	TGCAGCGTTGCTACTGGGGGGGGAATGAACACTGAAGCTTTCTTT
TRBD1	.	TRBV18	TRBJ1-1	CASSPLGTGESFGTEAFF	TGTGCCAGCTCACCACTCGGGACAGGGGAGTCGTTTGGCACTGAAGCTTTCTTT
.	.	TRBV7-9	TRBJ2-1	CASSLGRTPNHNEQFF	TGTGCCAGCAGCTTAGGGCGGACTCCTAATCACAATGAGCAGTTCTTC
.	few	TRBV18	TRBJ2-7	CASSTQNYEQYF	TGTGCCAGCTCAACCCAAAACTACGAGCAGTACTTC
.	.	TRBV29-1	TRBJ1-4	CSVGLYEKLFF	TGCAGCGTTGGGTTGTATGAAAAACTGTTTTTT
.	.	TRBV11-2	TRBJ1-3	CASSFQEGNTIYF	TGTGCCAGCAGCTTCCAGGAGGGGAACACCATATATTTT
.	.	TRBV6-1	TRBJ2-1	CASSVNPGPYNEQFF	TGTGCCAGCAGTGTAAACCCCGGGCCATACAATGAGCAGTTCTTC
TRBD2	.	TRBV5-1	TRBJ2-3	CASSLTGGADTQYF	TGCGCCAGCAGCTTAACCGGGGGGGCAGATACGCAGTATTTT
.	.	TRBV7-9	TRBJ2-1	CASSLPPAGEQFF	TGTGCCAGCAGCTTACCCCCCGCGGGGGAGCAGTTCTTC
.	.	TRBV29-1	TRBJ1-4	CSVGLFVTNEKLFF	TGCAGCGTTGGTTTGTTTGTGACTAATGAAAAACTGTTTTTT
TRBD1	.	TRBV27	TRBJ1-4	CASSDRAVTFATNEKLFF	TGTGCCAGCAGTGACAGGGCCGTGACTTTTGCAACTAATGAAAAACTGTTTTTT
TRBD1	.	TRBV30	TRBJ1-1	CAWKGTGTNTEAFF	TGTGCCTGGAAAGGGACAGGGACGAACACTGAAGCTTTCTTT
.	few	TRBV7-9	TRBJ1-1	CASSLGSGPYTEAFF	TGTGCCAGCAGCTTAGGGTCAGGACCCTACACTGAAGCTTTCTTT
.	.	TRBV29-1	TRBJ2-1	CSVDRGGDPTYNEQFF	TGCAGCGTTGATCGAGGCGGGGACCCTACTTACAATGAGCAGTTCTTC
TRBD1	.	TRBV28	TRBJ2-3	CASTLLRDRADTQYF	TGTGCCAGCACCTTACTCCGGGACAGGGCAGATACGCAGTATTTT
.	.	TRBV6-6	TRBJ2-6	CASTGTGANVLTF	TGTGCCAGCACCGGAACTGGGGCCAACGTCCTGACTTTC
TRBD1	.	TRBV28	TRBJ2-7	CASGPPGQGALLQYF	TGTGCCAGCGGTCCCCCGGGACAGGGGGCATTATTGCAGTACTTC
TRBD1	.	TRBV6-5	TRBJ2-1	CASRKTGRNNEQFF	TGTGCCAGCAGGAAGACAGGGCGGAACAATGAGCAGTTCTTC
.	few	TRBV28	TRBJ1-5	CASSPPHKVRSNQPQHF	TGTGCCAGCAGTCCGCCCCACAAGGTTCGTAGCAATCAGCCCCAGCATTTT
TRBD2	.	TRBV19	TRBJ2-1	CASSIGTLAGVSNEQFF	TGTGCCAGTAGTATAGGGACACTAGCGGGAGTTAGCAATGAGCAGTTCTTC
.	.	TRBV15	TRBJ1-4	CATSRGRDIKGGNEKLFF	TGTGCCACCAGCAGAGGCCGGGACATTAAGGGGGGGAATGAAAAACTGTTTTTT
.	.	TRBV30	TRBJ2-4	CAWSHGTGGIQYF	TGTGCCTGGAGTCACGGTACTGGGGGCATTCAGTACTTC